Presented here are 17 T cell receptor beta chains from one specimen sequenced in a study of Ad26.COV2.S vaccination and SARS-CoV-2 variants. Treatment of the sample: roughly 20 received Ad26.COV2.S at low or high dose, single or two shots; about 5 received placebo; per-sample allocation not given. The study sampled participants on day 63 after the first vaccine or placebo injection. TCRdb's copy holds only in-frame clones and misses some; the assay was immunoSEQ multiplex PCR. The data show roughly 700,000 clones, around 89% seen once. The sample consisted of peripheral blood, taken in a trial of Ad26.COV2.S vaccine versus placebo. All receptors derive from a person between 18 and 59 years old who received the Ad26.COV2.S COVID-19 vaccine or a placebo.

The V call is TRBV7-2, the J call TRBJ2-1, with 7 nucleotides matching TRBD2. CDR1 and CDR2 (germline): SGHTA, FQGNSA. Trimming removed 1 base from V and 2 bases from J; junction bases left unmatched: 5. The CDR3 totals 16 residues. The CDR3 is CASSLVGTTAYNEQFF. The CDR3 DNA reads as TGTGCCAGCAGCTTAGTTGGGACTACAGCCTACAATGAGCAGTTCTTC.

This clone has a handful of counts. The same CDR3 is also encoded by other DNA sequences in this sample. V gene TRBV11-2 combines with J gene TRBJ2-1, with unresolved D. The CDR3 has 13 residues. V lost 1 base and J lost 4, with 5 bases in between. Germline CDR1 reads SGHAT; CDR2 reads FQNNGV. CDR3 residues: CASSLAGYNEQFF. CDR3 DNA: TGTGCCAGCAGCTTAGCCGGATACAATGAGCAGTTCTTC.

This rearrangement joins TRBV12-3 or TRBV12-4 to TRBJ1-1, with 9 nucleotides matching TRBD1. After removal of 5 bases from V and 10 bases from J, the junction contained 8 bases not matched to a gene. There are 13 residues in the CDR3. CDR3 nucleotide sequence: TGTGCCAGCAGTGATGGGACAGGGAACGGAGCTTTCTTT. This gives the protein CASSDGTGNGAFF.

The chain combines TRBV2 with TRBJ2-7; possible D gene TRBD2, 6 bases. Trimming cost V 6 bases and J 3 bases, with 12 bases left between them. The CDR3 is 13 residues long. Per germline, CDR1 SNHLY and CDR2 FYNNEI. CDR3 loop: CASSSDGGYEQYF. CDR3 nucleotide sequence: TGTGCCAGCAGCTCCGACGGGGGCTACGAGCAGTACTTC.

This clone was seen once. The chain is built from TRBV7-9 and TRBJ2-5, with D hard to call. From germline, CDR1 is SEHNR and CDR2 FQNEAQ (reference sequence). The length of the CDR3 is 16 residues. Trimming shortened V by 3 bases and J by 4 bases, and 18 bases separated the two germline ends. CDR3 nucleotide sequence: TGTGCCAGCAGCTTGACGGGCAGCGTGGGTCTAGAGACCCAGTACTTC. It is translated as CASSLTGSVGLETQYF. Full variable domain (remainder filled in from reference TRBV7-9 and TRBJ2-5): DTGVSQNPRHKITKRGQNVTFRCDPISEHNRLYWYRQTLGQGPEFLTYFQNEAQLEKSRLLSDRFSAERPKGSFSTLEIQRTEQGDSAMYLCASSLTGSVGLETQYFGPGTRLLVL.

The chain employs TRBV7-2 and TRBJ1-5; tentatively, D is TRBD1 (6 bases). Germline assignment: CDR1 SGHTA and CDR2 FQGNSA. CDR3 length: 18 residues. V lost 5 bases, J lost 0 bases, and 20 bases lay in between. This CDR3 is CASSPRGGTKYSNQPQHF. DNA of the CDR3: TGTGCCAGCAGCCCGCGGGGAGGGACAAAGTATAGCAATCAGCCCCAGCATTTT.

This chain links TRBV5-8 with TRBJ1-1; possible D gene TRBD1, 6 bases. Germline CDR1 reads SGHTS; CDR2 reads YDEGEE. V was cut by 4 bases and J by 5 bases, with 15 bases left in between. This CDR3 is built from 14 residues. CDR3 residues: CASSRQGSRTEAFF. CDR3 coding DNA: TGTGCCAGCAGCCGTCAGGGGTCGAGGACTGAAGCTTTCTTT.

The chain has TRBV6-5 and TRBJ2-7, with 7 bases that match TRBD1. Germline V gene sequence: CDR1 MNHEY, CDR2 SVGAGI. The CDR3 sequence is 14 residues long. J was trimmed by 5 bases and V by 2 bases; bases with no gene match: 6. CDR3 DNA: TGTGCCAGCAGTTACCTACAGGGGAGCCACGAGCAGTACTTC. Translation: CASSYLQGSHEQYF.

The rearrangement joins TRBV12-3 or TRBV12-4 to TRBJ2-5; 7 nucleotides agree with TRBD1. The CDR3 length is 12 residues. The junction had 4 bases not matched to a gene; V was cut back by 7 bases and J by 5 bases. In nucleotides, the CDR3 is TGTGCCAGCAAAGGGGGCCGGGAGACCCAGTACTTC. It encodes CASKGGRETQYF.

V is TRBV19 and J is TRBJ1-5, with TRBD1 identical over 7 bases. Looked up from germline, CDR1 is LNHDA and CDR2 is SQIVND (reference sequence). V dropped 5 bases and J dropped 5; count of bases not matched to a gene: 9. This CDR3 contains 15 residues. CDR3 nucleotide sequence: TGTGCCAGTAGTGGGGCAGGGGGTTTACATCAGCCCCAGCATTTT. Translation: CASSGAGGLHQPQHF.

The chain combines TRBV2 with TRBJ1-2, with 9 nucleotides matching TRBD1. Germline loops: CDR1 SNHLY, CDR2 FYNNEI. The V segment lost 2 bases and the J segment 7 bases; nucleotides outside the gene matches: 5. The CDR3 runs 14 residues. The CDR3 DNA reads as TGTGCCAGCAGTGAAAGAAGGGACAGGGCTGGCTACACCTTC. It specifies CASSERRDRAGYTF.

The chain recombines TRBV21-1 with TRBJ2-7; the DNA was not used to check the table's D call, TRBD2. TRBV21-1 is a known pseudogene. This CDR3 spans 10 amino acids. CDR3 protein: CASSTRGGYF. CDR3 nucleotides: TGTGCCAGCAGCACCAGAGGAGGGTACTTC.

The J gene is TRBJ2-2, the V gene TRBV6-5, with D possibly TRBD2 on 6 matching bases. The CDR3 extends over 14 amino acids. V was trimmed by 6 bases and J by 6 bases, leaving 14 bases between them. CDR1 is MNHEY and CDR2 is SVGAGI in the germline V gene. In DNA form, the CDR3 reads TGTGCCAGCAGACGTTTACTAGCTTCCGGGGAGCTGTTTTTT. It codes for CASRRLLASGELFF.

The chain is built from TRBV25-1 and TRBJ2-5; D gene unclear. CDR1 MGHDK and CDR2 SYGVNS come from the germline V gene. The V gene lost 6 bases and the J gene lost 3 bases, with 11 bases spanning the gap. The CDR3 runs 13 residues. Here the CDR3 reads CASRVGPKETQYF. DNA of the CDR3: TGTGCCAGCAGGGTTGGCCCTAAAGAGACCCAGTACTTC.

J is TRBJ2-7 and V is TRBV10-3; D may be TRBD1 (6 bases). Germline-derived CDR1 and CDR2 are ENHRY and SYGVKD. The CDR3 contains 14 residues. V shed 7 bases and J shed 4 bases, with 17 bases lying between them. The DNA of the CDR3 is TGTGCCATCAAGGTAACCCAGGGGAATTACGAGCAGTACTTC. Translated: CAIKVTQGNYEQYF.

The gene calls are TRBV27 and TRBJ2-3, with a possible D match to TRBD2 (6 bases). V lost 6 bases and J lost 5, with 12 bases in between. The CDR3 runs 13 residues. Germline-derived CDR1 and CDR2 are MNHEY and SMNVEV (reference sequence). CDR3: CASRVLARDTQYF. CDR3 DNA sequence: TGTGCCAGCAGGGTACTAGCAAGAGATACGCAGTATTTT.

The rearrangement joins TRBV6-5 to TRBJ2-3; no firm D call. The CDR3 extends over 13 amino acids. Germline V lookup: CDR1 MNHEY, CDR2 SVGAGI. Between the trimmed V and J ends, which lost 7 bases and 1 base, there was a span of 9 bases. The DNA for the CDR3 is TGTGCCAGCACCGACCTCGGCACAGATACGCAGTATTTT. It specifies CASTDLGTDTQYF.